Listed here are 5 T cell receptor beta chains from one sample, sequenced in a study of CD4 T cells in relation to SARS-CoV-2 and coronaviruses. Before the COVID-19 pandemic, during about 2011-2019, CD4+ T cells were taken from unexposed donors. Isolation of CD4+ T cells took place after around 11 days in culture. The antigens of these receptors remain unknown. The repertoire was sequenced with immunoSEQ multiplex PCR; TCRdb's copy has only in-frame clones and lacks some. The table records 25,000 to 30,000 clones, 74% of them present only once. The specimen was CD4+ T cells from PBMCs, cultured in vitro. The receptor source for this set is a human donor in good health.

The V and J genes are TRBV7-3 and TRBJ2-6, with D possibly being TRBD2 (6 bases). The CDR3 sequence is 16 residues long. V was shortened by 5 bases and J by 3 bases, with 14 bases between the two germline ends. Germline assignment: CDR1 SGHTA and CDR2 FQGTGA. CDR3 in amino acids: CASSRDGGVGANVLTF. The DNA of the CDR3 is TGTGCCAGCAGCCGCGATGGAGGGGTTGGGGCCAACGTCCTGACTTTC. The full variable domain, its missing parts supplied by reference TRBV7-3 and TRBJ2-6, is GAGVSQTPSNKVTEKGKYVELRCDPISGHTALYWYRQSLGQGPEFLIYFQGTGAADDSGLPNDRFFAVRPEGSVSTLKIQRTERGDSAVYLCASSRDGGVGANVLTFGAGSRLTVL.

This clone was counted once. The genes are TRBV5-8 and TRBJ2-7; 9 bases align to TRBD2. J was trimmed by 4 bases and V by 4 bases; bases with no gene match: 9. The length of the CDR3 is 15 residues. Germline CDR1 is SGHTS and CDR2 is YDEGEE. The chain's CDR3 is CASSEFIAGAYEQYF. The CDR3 DNA reads TGTGCCAGCAGCGAATTCATAGCGGGAGCTTACGAGCAGTACTTC.

This chain connects TRBV7-2 to TRBJ1-5; maybe TRBD1 (5 bases). Germline loops: CDR1 SGHTA, CDR2 FQGNSA. This CDR3 is built from 13 residues. V lost 7 bases to trimming and J lost 2 bases, with 9 bases between them. The CDR3 DNA sequence: TGTGCCAGCATGGGGGGTGGCAATCAGCCCCAGCATTTT. It encodes CASMGGGNQPQHF.

The CDR3 spells CASSLVLGLKPQHF. CDR3 in DNA: TGTGCCAGCAGCTTAGTCCTAGGGCTGAAGCCCCAGCATTTT. This sequence joins TRBV7-2 and TRBJ1-5, with unresolved D. V was clipped by 1 base and J by 8 bases, with 12 bases between them. The germline V gene encodes CDR1 SGHTA and CDR2 FQGNSA. This CDR3 contains 14 residues.

The chain links TRBV5-1 to TRBJ2-3, with 7 positions matching TRBD1. Per the germline V gene, CDR1 is SGHRS and CDR2 is YFSETQ. CDR3 length: 14 amino acids. V was pared by 4 bases and J by 4 bases, with 6 bases of the junction left unmatched. CDR3 loop: CASSPNRGPDTQYF. As DNA, the CDR3 is TGCGCCAGCAGCCCCAACAGGGGCCCAGATACGCAGTATTTT.